Following are 3 T cell receptor beta chains from one sample sequenced in a study of Graves' ophthalmopathy and Graves' hyperthyroidism. RNA transcripts served as template for amplifying TCR beta CDR3 sequences. RT-PCR with HTBI primers came first, then second-round multiplex PCR. TCRdb reprocessed the multiplex PCR reads via MiXCR and lists one record per CDR3 protein. The sample shows about 370,000 distinct CDR3 sequences, around 18% of them seen only once. Sequencing was performed on peripheral blood. Receptor source: a woman aged 18 to 35 with Graves' ophthalmopathy.

The chain combines TRBV28 with TRBJ1-2; no clear D gene. Germline V gene data show CDR1 as MDHEN and CDR2 as SYDVKM. The CDR3 extends over 14 amino acids. V lost 3 bases, J lost 1 base, and 9 bases lay in between. CDR3 nucleotides: TGTGCCAGCAGTTTGCGTGGAATTAACTATGGCTACACCTTC. Translation: CASSLRGINYGYTF.

This clonotype was counted ten times or more. This chain connects TRBV29-1 to TRBJ2-7; the D call may be TRBD1 or TRBD2 (6 bases each). This CDR3 is 13 amino acids long. CDR1 and CDR2 from the germline V gene are SQVTM and ANQGSEA. The CDR3 nucleotides are TGCATCCCTACAGGGAGGCCGGCCTACGAGCAGTACTTC. Residues: CIPTGRPAYEQYF.

There are many counts of this clonotype. The V gene is TRBV5-1, the J gene TRBJ1-2; D call uncertain. CDR3 length equals 14 residues. CDR1 is SGHRS and CDR2 is YFSETQ in the germline V gene. Deletions cut 4 bases from V and 4 bases from J, with 14 bases between. This CDR3 is CASSQTTVLYGYTF. The DNA for the CDR3 is TGCGCCAGCAGCCAGACGACCGTCCTCTATGGCTACACCTTC.